The source of this TCR beta chain is a study of Tregs in tolerant kidney transplant recipients. Libraries were prepared by immunoSEQ multiplex PCR; TCRdb keeps only in-frame clonotypes and omits some of them. The sample carries 110,000 or so clones, roughly 93% recorded once. About this clone itself: The antigen remains undetermined.

This CDR3 has 10 amino acids. The germline V gene encodes CDR1 SEHNR and CDR2 FQNEAQ (reference sequence). Trimming shortened V by 5 bases and J by 7 bases, and 5 bases separated the two germline ends. CD4+CD25+CD127- Tregs, CD4+CD25- non-Tregs, CD4 and CD8 cells were sorted. Study outcomes and limitations: Few patients were studied, so findings need validation in larger groups. Activated donor B cell expansion appeared to reveal the most relevant donor-specific TCRbeta repertoire.

V gene TRBV7-9 combines with J gene TRBJ1-1; D is uncertain. The source material was CD4+ T cells from blood. This TCR came from a human donor in good health. Here the CDR3 DNA reads TGTGCCAGCAGCCCCGATGAAGCTTTCTTT. Its translation is CASSPDEAFF.